This TCR beta chain was obtained from a study of pediatric ulcerative colitis. Study context: Most patients had pancolitis, and two had left-sided colitis. General observations from the study: Rectal repertoires separated controls, mild-moderate and acute severe colitis.

Of note for this clone: Its specificity is unknown.

The protocol was immunoSEQ multiplex PCR, while the TCRdb copy is restricted to in-frame clones and leaves out a portion. This sample has around 64,000 clones, with about 86% found just once. V was clipped by 5 bases and J by 3 bases; unmatched bases: 3. The CDR3 has 14 amino acids. CDR1 and CDR2 from the germline V gene are SGHAT and FQNNGV. The TCR sequence derives from a boy between 10 and 17 years old with severe ulcerative colitis. The specimen was blood. The gene calls are TRBV11-2 and TRBJ2-7; TRBD2 aligns across 11 bases. The CDR3: CASSPGTSGYEQYF. The DNA of the CDR3 is TGTGCCAGCAGCCCCGGGACTAGCGGCTACGAGCAGTACTTC.